This TCR beta chain was sequenced for a study of CD8 T cells in ankylosing spondylitis. The authors made TCR beta libraries by quantitative 5'-RACE with molecular barcodes. From the 5' RACE reads, TCRdb called clonotypes with MiXCR, one entry per CDR3 protein. The sample carries fewer than 550,000 distinct CDR3 sequences, 5.3% recorded once. On this clonotype: Its antigen is as yet unknown.

Study-level findings and limits: Disease-associated clones were reportedly significantly overrepresented in matched ankylosing spondylitis synovial fluid. Before this, some motif variants had been reported in reactive arthritis synovial fluid and blood. Seemingly distinctive of ankylosing spondylitis blood was a TCR beta motif formed by eight highly homologous variants. Clones linked to disease, bearing a CD8+ phenotype, were relatively rare in peripheral blood.

This CDR3 is built from 12 residues. The germline CDR1 and CDR2 sequences are LGHNA and YSLEER. The V and J ends lost 0 bases and 7 bases respectively, with 3 bases between them. The receptor's source is a male donor with ankylosing spondylitis. This sequence joins TRBV4-3 and TRBJ1-4; no clear D. The sequenced sample was blood, either unsorted or a sorted T cell fraction (not recorded which). The CDR3 here is CASSQEGEKLFF. The CDR3 DNA sequence: TGCGCCAGCAGCCAAGAAGGTGAAAAACTGTTTTTT.